This is a list of T cell receptor beta chains from one sample in a study of response to subunit inactivated influenza vaccine. TCRdb redid the calling of the RT-PCR reads with MiXCR, one entry per CDR3 protein. The table has approximately 520,000 distinct CDR3 sequences, more than 15% seen once. The input for sequencing was CD4+ T cells sorted from PBMCs, taken around 25 months after vaccination. The receptors were gathered from a man aged 50 to 69 who received an inactivated influenza vaccine. The CDR3 runs from the conserved cysteine through the conserved F or W. Each record gives: J gene, clone size, V gene, CDR3 protein. Size is stated for part of the rows, as once, few or many counts, or as a class when the clone is expanded.

TRBJ1-5	many	TRBV5-8	CASSQGYSNQPQHF
TRBJ2-1	NA	TRBV6-1	CASSPRTSGRATEQFF
TRBJ1-1	few	TRBV27	CASSPAVGGTEAFF
TRBJ2-1	NA	TRBV5-1	CASSLEQGILSNEQFF
TRBJ2-1	many	TRBV11-1	CASSSDRSSYNEQFF
TRBJ2-1	NA	TRBV6-1	CASSQSQGGRFF
TRBJ2-3	many	TRBV10-3	CAISEQSGGGTDTQYF
TRBJ1-2	NA	TRBV20-1	CSARSAGTGVGYGYTF
TRBJ1-1	few	TRBV6-1	CASSPVWGRGNTEAFF
TRBJ2-7	many	TRBV5-1	CASSSSRFRHEQYF
TRBJ1-6	few	TRBV7-9	CASSSNSPLHF
TRBJ2-5	few	TRBV3-1	CASSQVGSKETQYF
TRBJ2-7	NA	TRBV5-5	CASSLPGYKDEQYF
TRBJ2-3	few	TRBV7-2	CASSSTGTTTDTQYF